This T cell receptor (beta chain) emerged from a study of CD8+ T cells in alopecia areata. Study outcomes and limitations: Links between baseline CD8+ expansion and response need larger treated cohorts. Amid tofacitinib therapy, many expanded lesional clones stayed present in scalp and blood.

Trimming left V 6 bases short and J 6 bases short, with 18 bases between. Per germline, CDR1 MGHRA and CDR2 YSYEKL. This CDR3 has 15 residues. Extracted RNA was reverse transcribed, and the resulting cDNA served as sequencing template. TCRdb's copy holds only in-frame clones and misses some; the assay was immunoSEQ multiplex PCR. This table holds approximately 140,000 clones, about four fifths found once. This clone was recorded a few times. Its specificity is not known. The treatment: oral pan-JAK inhibitor, 5-10 mg twice daily. The chain couples TRBV4-1 to TRBJ2-1, with D possibly called TRBD1 or TRBD2 (5 bases each). This material consisted of CD8+ T cells sorted from blood, taken at week 4, from a patient treated with tofacitinib. The receptor's source is a human donor with alopecia areata. CDR3 sequence: CASSPGTSMGNEQFF. DNA for the CDR3: TGCGCCAGCAGTCCTGGGACCTCAATGGGCAATGAGCAGTTCTTC.